This T cell receptor (beta chain) was sequenced for a study of T cell responses to AZD1222 COVID-19 vaccine. Whole-study findings and limits: Within unmutated variant regions lay the reported targets of nearly half of spike-specific TCRs.

Using immunoSEQ multiplex PCR, the repertoire was profiled, and TCRdb retains in-frame clones only, with some absent. Of 120,000 to 150,000 clones in the sample, more than 80% are singletons; the top ten hold under 3.5%. Comment on this clone: Its antigen is not known.

V was trimmed by 3 bases and J by 7 bases, leaving 21 bases between them. This CDR3 is built from 16 residues. CDR1 KGHSH and CDR2 LQKENI come from the germline V gene. This TCR derives from an adult in good health. This chain links TRBV18 with TRBJ1-1; the D gene is possibly TRBD1 (5 bases). The sample in question was peripheral blood, obtained on day 0 of AZD1222 vaccination. Written as DNA, the CDR3 is TGTGCCAGCTCACCGTCCACAACCGAGTGGGGGAATGAAGCTTTCTTT. Protein: CASSPSTTEWGNEAFF.